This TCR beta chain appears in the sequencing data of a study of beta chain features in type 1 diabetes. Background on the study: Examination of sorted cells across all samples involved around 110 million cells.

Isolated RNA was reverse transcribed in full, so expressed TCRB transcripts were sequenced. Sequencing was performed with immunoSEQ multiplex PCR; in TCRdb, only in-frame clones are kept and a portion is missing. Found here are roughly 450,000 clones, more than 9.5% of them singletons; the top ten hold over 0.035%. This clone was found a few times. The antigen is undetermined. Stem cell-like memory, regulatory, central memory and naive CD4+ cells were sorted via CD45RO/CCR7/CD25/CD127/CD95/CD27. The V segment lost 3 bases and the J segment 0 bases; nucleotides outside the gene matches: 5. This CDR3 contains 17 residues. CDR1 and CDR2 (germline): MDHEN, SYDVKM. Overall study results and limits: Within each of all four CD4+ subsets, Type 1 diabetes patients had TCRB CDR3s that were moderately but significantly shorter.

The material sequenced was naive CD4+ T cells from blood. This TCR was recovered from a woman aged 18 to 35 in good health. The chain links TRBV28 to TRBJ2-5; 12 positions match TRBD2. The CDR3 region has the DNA TGTGCCAGCAGTTTGGGAACTAGCGGGGGGCACCAAGAGACCCAGTACTTC. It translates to CASSLGTSGGHQETQYF.